This is a list of T cell receptor beta chains from one sample in a study of blood T cells in healthy people across ages. Using its own MiXCR run on the 5' RACE reads, TCRdb lists one record per CDR3 protein. The sample has 780,000 or so distinct CDR3 sequences; roughly 53% are singletons. Material: blood. All receptors derive from a man aged 80 or over in good health. The CDR3 runs from the conserved cysteine through the conserved F or W. Each record gives: J gene, clone size, D gene, V gene, CDR3 protein, CDR3 DNA. D genes are given only for firm matches. Rows give clone size only sometimes, using once, few, many, or a class for an expanded clone.

>TRBJ2-7|few|TRBD1|TRBV5-1
CASSLEQGVVNEQYF
TGCGCCAGCAGCTTGGAGCAGGGGGTGGTTAACGAGCAGTACTTC
>TRBJ2-1|once|.|TRBV29-1
CSVEEVSYNEQFF
TGCAGCGTTGAGGAGGTATCCTACAATGAGCAGTTCTTC
>TRBJ2-1|.|TRBD2|TRBV25-1
CTSSGWASGSASSYNEQFF
TGTACCAGCAGTGGGTGGGCTAGCGGGAGTGCCAGCTCCTACAATGAGCAGTTCTTC
>TRBJ1-2|few|.|TRBV6-6
CASSYLTGRSVNYGYTF
TGTGCCAGCAGTTACCTTACAGGCCGCTCGGTTAACTATGGCTACACCTTC
>TRBJ2-5|.|TRBD1|TRBV7-2
CASSPRGTGLHPREQYF
TGTGCCAGCAGCCCCCGGGGGACAGGCCTCCACCCCCGTGAGCAGTACTTC
>TRBJ2-7|.|TRBD2|TRBV7-2
CASSLAGLAGVRTDKTYEQYF
TGTGCCAGCAGCTTAGCGGGACTAGCGGGAGTAAGAACGGATAAGACCTACGAGCAGTACTTC
>TRBJ2-7|.|.|TRBV15
CATSREGVGYEQYF
TGTGCCACCAGCAGAGAAGGAGTCGGCTACGAGCAGTACTTC
>TRBJ2-5|.|TRBD1|TRBV2
CTSSTDRGETQYF
TGTACCAGCAGTACGGACAGGGGTGAGACCCAGTACTTC
>TRBJ2-4|.|.|TRBV20-1
CSAHRDPRSKNIQYF
TGCAGTGCCCACAGGGACCCGCGGAGCAAAAACATTCAGTACTTC
>TRBJ2-1|.|.|TRBV12-5
CASASTTNKQFF
TGTGCTAGTGCAAGTACGACCAATAAGCAGTTCTTC
>TRBJ2-1|.|TRBD2|TRBV9
CASSVRETSGRSNEQFF
TGTGCCAGCAGCGTGAGGGAGACTAGCGGGAGGTCCAATGAGCAGTTCTTC
>TRBJ2-1|.|.|TRBV24-1
CATSDLPGFQRFF
TGTGCCACCAGTGATTTGCCGGGCTTCCAACGGTTCTTC
>TRBJ2-1|.|.|TRBV7-6
CASSLAYSGRHNEQFF
TGTGCCAGCAGCTTAGCCTACAGCGGGCGACACAATGAGCAGTTCTTC
>TRBJ2-7|few|.|TRBV11-2
CASSPRVSYEQYF
TGTGCCAGCAGCCCCAGGGTCTCCTACGAGCAGTACTTC
>TRBJ2-1|.|TRBD2|TRBV9
CASSPRVAGHNEQFF
TGTGCCAGCAGCCCCCGGGTAGCGGGACACAATGAGCAGTTCTTC
>TRBJ1-1|.|.|TRBV12-3/TRBV12-4
CASRARDLNTEAFF
TGTGCCAGCCGGGCGCGGGATTTGAACACTGAAGCTTTCTTT
>TRBJ2-5|.|.|TRBV7-3
CASSLGARVWQETQYF
TGTGCCAGCAGCTTGGGGGCTAGGGTTTGGCAAGAGACCCAGTACTTC
>TRBJ2-7|once|.|TRBV2
CASSEAGGQNNEQYF
TGTGCCAGCAGTGAGGCCGGGGGACAGAACAATGAGCAGTACTTC
>TRBJ1-4|few|.|TRBV2
CASSEWAEEKLFF
TGTGCCAGCAGTGAATGGGCGGAGGAAAAACTGTTTTTT
>TRBJ2-3|.|.|TRBV20-1
CSAQGGSTDTQYF
TGCAGTGCTCAAGGGGGGAGCACAGATACGCAGTATTTT
>TRBJ2-3|.|TRBD2|TRBV29-1
CTMTSGAGDTQYF
TGCACGATGACTAGCGGGGCTGGAGATACGCAGTATTTT
>TRBJ2-7|once|.|TRBV27
CASSLGGVAEQYF
TGTGCCAGCAGCCTTGGCGGGGTCGCCGAGCAGTACTTC
>TRBJ2-4|few|.|TRBV13
CASSLAGSLGQYF
TGTGCCAGCAGCTTAGCCGGGTCTTTGGGGCAGTACTTC
>TRBJ2-7|.|TRBD2|TRBV29-1
CSAETGRAYEQYF
TGCAGCGCCGAGACCGGGAGGGCCTATGAGCAGTACTTC
>TRBJ2-7|.|.|TRBV6-5
CASSYSPGPGGPYEQYF
TGTGCCAGCAGTTACTCTCCCGGACCTGGCGGGCCCTACGAGCAGTACTTC
>TRBJ2-7|.|.|TRBV20-1
CSARALASYEQYF
TGCAGTGCTAGAGCCCTCGCCTCCTACGAGCAGTACTTC
>TRBJ1-2|few|.|TRBV7-2
CASSPGYTF
TGTGCCAGCAGCCCTGGCTACACCTTC
>TRBJ2-1|few|TRBD2|TRBV30
CAWSVYTSGTYNEQFF
TGTGCCTGGAGTGTATACACTAGCGGGACGTACAATGAGCAGTTCTTC
>TRBJ2-3|.|TRBD1|TRBV5-1
CASSLTARDRYAYF
TGCGCCAGCAGCTTGACAGCAAGGGACAGATATGCGTATTTT
>TRBJ2-1|few|TRBD2|TRBV20-1
CSARDPSGTSGNEQFF
TGCAGTGCTAGAGATCCCTCCGGGACTAGCGGGAATGAGCAGTTCTTC
>TRBJ2-5|.|.|TRBV5-1
CASSLVGGGTQYF
TGCGCCAGCAGTTTGGTTGGCGGAGGGACCCAGTACTTC
>TRBJ2-1|.|TRBD2|TRBV13
CASSPRDYPPAFF
TGTGCCAGCAGCCCAAGGGACTACCCCCCCGCGTTCTTC
>TRBJ2-7|.|.|TRBV20-1
CSAGEFGYSSYNEQYF
TGCAGTGCTGGAGAGTTCGGGTATAGCTCCTACAATGAGCAGTACTTC
>TRBJ1-5|.|TRBD1|TRBV7-9
CASSQQGRNQPQHF
TGTGCCAGCAGTCAACAGGGGAGGAATCAGCCCCAGCATTTT
>TRBJ2-1|many|.|TRBV29-1
CSVEEVGGPSSYNEQFF
TGCAGCGTTGAAGAGGTAGGCGGACCGAGCTCCTACAATGAGCAGTTCTTC
>TRBJ2-3|.|TRBD2|TRBV24-1
CATSDEPSGSADTQYF
TGTGCCACCAGTGATGAACCTAGCGGGAGCGCAGATACGCAGTATTTT
>TRBJ2-6|.|.|TRBV7-9
CASLRGERPGANVLTF
TGTGCCAGCCTCAGGGGCGAGAGACCTGGGGCCAACGTCCTGACTTTC
>TRBJ1-4|once|.|TRBV5-1
CASRTVSTNEKLFF
TGCGCCAGTAGGACCGTTTCAACTAATGAAAAACTGTTTTTT
>TRBJ2-1|.|TRBD1|TRBV29-1
CSAGRRGRGSSSYNEQFF
TGCAGCGCCGGACGCAGGGGGCGCGGGTCCAGTTCCTACAATGAGCAGTTCTTC
>TRBJ2-7|few|.|TRBV20-1
CSARVQSYEQYF
TGCAGTGCTCGGGTCCAATCCTACGAGCAGTACTTC
>TRBJ2-1|.|.|TRBV5-1
CASSLAQGSAEQFF
TGCGCCAGCAGCTTGGCCCAGGGGAGCGCTGAGCAGTTCTTC
>TRBJ2-7|once|TRBD2|TRBV28
CASSFAGGLSREQYF
TGTGCCAGCAGTTTCGCGGGAGGCCTAAGCCGCGAGCAGTACTTC
>TRBJ1-6|once|TRBD1|TRBV18
CASSLGTDRNSPLHF
TGTGCCAGCTCACTGGGGACAGACCGGAATTCACCCCTCCACTTT
>TRBJ1-2|.|TRBD1|TRBV29-1
CSVEDRKGDRAAYGYTF
TGCAGCGTTGAAGATCGGAAAGGGGACAGGGCGGCCTATGGCTACACCTTC
>TRBJ2-1|.|TRBD2|TRBV6-5
CASSYSGTSGRGEQFF
TGTGCCAGCAGTTACTCGGGGACTAGCGGGAGGGGTGAGCAGTTCTTC
>TRBJ1-2|.|.|TRBV29-1
CSGEGDSNYGYTF
TGCAGCGGGGAGGGAGATTCGAACTATGGCTACACCTTC
>TRBJ2-3|.|.|TRBV20-1
CSASDLRTSTDTQYF
TGCAGTGCTAGTGACTTGCGAACTAGCACAGATACGCAGTATTTT
>TRBJ2-5|few|.|TRBV25-1
CASSEYSKDAETQYF
TGTGCCAGCAGTGAATATTCAAAGGACGCGGAGACCCAGTACTTC
>TRBJ2-1|.|.|TRBV29-1
CSGRLGPGQFF
TGCAGCGGTCGGTTGGGTCCTGGGCAGTTCTTC
>TRBJ2-1|.|TRBD2|TRBV3-1
CASSQALSGYYRDEQFF
TGTGCCAGCAGCCAAGCCCTTAGCGGGTATTACCGGGATGAGCAGTTCTTC